One sample yielded the 27 T cell receptor beta chains listed below, sequenced in a study of blood T cell repertoires in COVID-19. Clones were read by immunoSEQ multiplex PCR, and TCRdb kept only the in-frame ones, dropping some. The data contain 110,000 or so clones, around 77% of them singletons. Material: peripheral blood. The receptors shown here come from a human donor in a cohort sampled during active COVID-19.

The genes are TRBV9 and TRBJ1-2; the D gene is possibly TRBD1 (6 bases). Trimming pared 0 bases from V and 8 bases from J, leaving 17 bases between. Germline CDR1 is SGDLS and CDR2 is YYNGEE. CDR3 length equals 15 residues. CDR3 bases: TGTGCCAGCAGCGTAGAGGACAGCACTTACCTCGGCTACACCTTC. Its translation: CASSVEDSTYLGYTF.

J is TRBJ2-7 and V is TRBV30; D may be TRBD1 (5 bases). CDR3 length: 15 amino acids. Trimming took off 0 bases at V and 2 bases at J, with 14 bases between the two ends. Germline-derived CDR1 and CDR2 are GTSNPN and SVGIG (reference sequence). The CDR3 protein is CAWSVDGLTAYEQYF. As DNA, the CDR3 is TGTGCCTGGAGTGTAGATGGGTTGACAGCCTACGAGCAGTACTTC.

The count of this clone is one. This rearrangement joins TRBV18 to TRBJ2-5; D is undetermined. With 4 bases removed from V and 2 bases from J, the gap between germline ends came to 11 bases. The CDR3 covers 14 residues. In germline, CDR1 is KGHSH, CDR2 LQKENI. CDR3 nucleotide sequence: TGTGCCAGCTCACTAATCGAACAGCAAGAGACCCAGTACTTC. It yields the protein CASSLIEQQETQYF.

This clone has a handful of counts. V is TRBV5-1 and J is TRBJ1-2; D ambiguous. Germline CDR1 SGHRS, CDR2 YFSETQ. This CDR3 is 16 amino acids long. V was shortened by 3 bases and J by 8 bases, with 23 bases between the two germline ends. The CDR3 sequence: CASSSGVSGLTRGYTF. The CDR3 bases are TGCGCCAGCAGCTCGGGTGTGAGCGGGCTCACCCGGGGCTACACCTTC. Full variable domain (remainder filled in from reference TRBV5-1 and TRBJ1-2): KAGVTQTPRYLIKTRGQQVTLSCSPISGHRSVSWYQQTPGQGLQFLFEYFSETQRNKGNFPGRFSGRQFSNSRSEMNVSTLELGDSALYLCASSSGVSGLTRGYTFGSGTRLTVV.

This chain uses TRBV20-1 with TRBJ1-1, with 8 nucleotides matching TRBD1. The CDR3 runs 11 residues. Germline CDR1 reads DFQATT; CDR2 reads SNEGSKA (reference sequence). The V gene end was trimmed by 5 bases and the J gene end by 7 bases; junction bases not matched to a gene: 3. As DNA, the CDR3 is TGCAGTGCTGCAGACAGGGGTGAAGCTTTCTTT. Protein: CSAADRGEAFF.

This clone was seen a few times. V is TRBV5-1 and J is TRBJ2-2; D is possibly TRBD1 (6 bases). The germline CDR1 and CDR2 sequences are SGHRS and YFSETQ. The CDR3 is made up of 14 amino acids. The V end lost 4 bases, the J end lost 6 bases, and 13 bases lay between the germline ends. The CDR3 coding sequence is TGCGCCAGCAGCCCCGGGACATACTCCGGGGAGCTGTTTTTT. Its translation is CASSPGTYSGELFF.

This chain uses TRBV24-1 with TRBJ1-2; D is possibly TRBD1 (5 bases). The CDR3 length is 13 residues. Trimming pared 10 bases from V and 5 bases from J, leaving 16 bases between. The germline V gene encodes CDR1 KGHDR and CDR2 SFDVKD. CDR3 nucleotide sequence: TGTGCCACGGGCGGCAGGGTGTGGTATGGCTACACCTTC. Amino acid sequence: CATGGRVWYGYTF.

Only a few counts were recorded for this clone. The rearrangement joins TRBV2 to TRBJ2-7; perhaps TRBD2 as D (5 bases). This CDR3 comprises 13 residues. Germline loops: CDR1 SNHLY, CDR2 FYNNEI. With 5 bases removed from V and 5 bases from J, the gap between germline ends came to 13 bases. CDR3: CASSSRWGDEQYF. CDR3 coding DNA: TGTGCCAGCAGTTCCAGGTGGGGAGACGAGCAGTACTTC.

This clone has more than one count but fewer than ten. The chain is built from TRBV2 and TRBJ2-2; D call uncertain. Germline V gene sequence: CDR1 SNHLY, CDR2 FYNNEI. The CDR3 totals 13 residues. V lost 7 bases to trimming and J lost 6 bases, with 12 bases between them. This CDR3 reads CASIQKSSGELFF. In DNA form, the CDR3 reads TGTGCCAGCATCCAAAAGAGTTCCGGGGAGCTGTTTTTT.

The V call is TRBV6-5, the J call TRBJ1-1; D is uncertain. This CDR3 has 13 residues. Germline-derived CDR1 and CDR2 are MNHEY and SVGAGI. The germline V and J ends were trimmed by 2 bases and 3 bases, with 7 bases remaining between them. CDR3 DNA: TGTGCCAGCAGTTACCCCGGGGACACTGAAGCTTTCTTT. It specifies CASSYPGDTEAFF.

The chain recombines TRBV13 with TRBJ2-7, with D possibly TRBD1 on 6 matching bases. V was cut by 5 bases and J by 5 bases, with 13 bases left in between. This CDR3 contains 13 residues. CDR1 is PRHDT and CDR2 is FYEKMQ in the germline V gene (reference sequence). The CDR3 DNA is TGTGCCAGCAGCCAGGGACACCCAAACGAGCAGTACTTC. Protein sequence: CASSQGHPNEQYF. Full variable domain (missing parts from reference TRBV13 and TRBJ2-7): AAGVIQSPRHLIKEKRETATLKCYPIPRHDTVYWYQQGPGQDPQFLISFYEKMQSDKGSIPDRFSAQQFSDYHSELNMSSLELGDSALYFCASSQGHPNEQYFGPGTRLTVT.

The CDR3 bases are TGCGCCAGCAGTGAGTCTTCCCTGACAGGCTACGAGCAGTACTTC. Its protein is CASSESSLTGYEQYF. The chain is built from TRBV10-2 and TRBJ2-7, with D tentatively TRBD1 (6 bases). This CDR3 contains 15 residues. V lost 0 bases and J 3 bases, leaving 12 bases between the germline ends. Germline V gene data show CDR1 as WSHSY and CDR2 as SAAADI.

The chain combines TRBV10-3 with TRBJ1-2; possible D gene TRBD1, 5 bases. V dropped 6 bases and J dropped 1 base, with 15 bases sitting between them. Germline CDR1 and CDR2: ENHRY and SYGVKD. The CDR3 runs to 15 residues. The CDR3 protein is CAIRVQGLDNYGYTF. CDR3 nucleotides: TGTGCCATCAGAGTTCAGGGATTGGATAACTATGGCTACACCTTC.

The chain uses TRBV7-9 and TRBJ1-1, with 9 bases identical to TRBD1. This CDR3 region has 14 residues. The germline V gene has CDR1 SEHNR and CDR2 FQNEAQ (reference sequence). Trimming at V came to 5 bases and at J to 5 bases, leaving 6 bases not matched to a gene. The CDR3 nucleotides are TGTGCCAGCAGCGCCTGGGACAGGGCAACTGAAGCTTTCTTT. It translates to CASSAWDRATEAFF.

This clone was seen just once. The rearrangement uses TRBV4-2 and TRBJ2-7; 8 nucleotides line up with TRBD2. After removal of 0 bases from V and 6 bases from J, the junction contained 10 bases not matched to a gene. The CDR3 covers 16 residues. The germline gives CDR1 LGHNA, CDR2 YNFKEQ. The CDR3 bases are TGTGCCAGCAGCCAAGATGTAGAGGGGACTAGAGCCGAGCAGTACTTC. It translates to CASSQDVEGTRAEQYF.

The chain combines TRBV27 with TRBJ2-7; TRBD1 is a possible D gene (6 bases). The CDR3 extends over 13 amino acids. V was shortened by 5 bases and J by 5 bases, with 13 bases between the two germline ends. Germline assignment: CDR1 MNHEY and CDR2 SMNVEV (reference sequence). CDR3 protein: CASSQTWTDEQYF. CDR3 DNA sequence: TGTGCCAGCAGTCAAACGTGGACAGACGAGCAGTACTTC.

This clone was seen a few times. The V call is TRBV19, the J call TRBJ1-1; TRBD1 matches at 8 bases. The trim removed 5 bases at V and 8 bases at J, leaving 7 bases unmatched. Germline loops: CDR1 LNHDA, CDR2 SQIVND (reference sequence). The CDR3 consists of 13 residues. The CDR3 DNA reads TGTGCCAGTAGTCTTGGACAGGGTCTGGAAGCTTTCTTT. It specifies CASSLGQGLEAFF.

V usage is TRBV25-1 and J usage is TRBJ2-6; a possible D gene is TRBD1 (6 bases). The CDR3 contains 16 residues. Germline assignment: CDR1 MGHDK and CDR2 SYGVNS. Trimming pared 1 base from V and 3 bases from J, leaving 10 bases between. The CDR3 region has the DNA TGTGCCAGCAGTGAATTTCAGGGGAATGGGGCCAACGTCCTGACTTTC. It translates to CASSEFQGNGANVLTF.

V gene TRBV10-2 combines with J gene TRBJ2-7, with TRBD2 identical over 11 bases. The CDR3 extends over 14 amino acids. J gave up 6 bases and V 6 bases, and 7 bases lay outside the gene matches. Germline V CDR1 and CDR2: WSHSY, SAAADI. Written as DNA, the CDR3 is TGCGCCAGCAGGTTAGCGGGAGGGCCCAGCGAGCAGTACTTC. Translating it yields CASRLAGGPSEQYF.

The chain combines TRBV3-1 (or the pseudogene TRBV3-2) with TRBJ2-5; 11 nucleotides line up with TRBD2. V was pared by 3 bases and J by 4 bases, with 1 base of the junction left unmatched. This CDR3 comprises 14 residues. Per the germline V gene, CDR1 is LGHDT and CDR2 is YNNKEL (reference sequence). CDR3 protein: CASSQGLAVETQYF. CDR3 in DNA: TGTGCCAGCAGCCAGGGACTAGCGGTAGAGACCCAGTACTTC.

The chain recombines TRBV24-1 with TRBJ2-3; no clear D gene. V was shortened by 0 bases and J by 0 bases, with 6 bases between the two germline ends. The length of the CDR3 is 15 residues. Germline CDR1 is KGHDR and CDR2 is SFDVKD. The CDR3 sequence is CATSDLVSSTDTQYF. CDR3 DNA sequence: TGTGCCACCAGTGATTTGGTTAGCAGCACAGATACGCAGTATTTT.

The V gene is TRBV5-6, the J gene TRBJ1-6, with D possibly matching TRBD1 (5 bases). This CDR3 comprises 14 residues. CDR1 is SGHDT and CDR2 is YYEEEE in the germline V gene. The V and J ends lost 2 bases and 9 bases respectively, with 12 bases between them. The DNA of the CDR3 is TGTGCCAGCAGCTTCGGTCCGGGGGGTTCACCCCTCCACTTT. Residues: CASSFGPGGSPLHF.

V gene TRBV12-3 or TRBV12-4 combines with J gene TRBJ2-7; D remains ambiguous. The CDR3 contains 12 residues. The V and J ends lost 8 bases and 0 bases respectively, with 8 bases between them. The CDR3 DNA reads TGTGCCAGCCGACACGGCTCCTACGAGCAGTACTTC. This gives the protein CASRHGSYEQYF.

The gene calls are TRBV27 and TRBJ2-7, with a possible D match to TRBD1 (5 bases). V was cut by 3 bases and J by 2 bases, with 14 bases left in between. The CDR3 extends over 15 amino acids. The germline CDR1 and CDR2 sequences are MNHEY and SMNVEV (reference sequence). Here the CDR3 reads CASSLSGLGAYEQYF. Here the CDR3 DNA reads TGTGCCAGCAGTTTGTCCGGCTTAGGGGCCTACGAGCAGTACTTC.

V is TRBV27 and J is TRBJ1-4; 9 bases map to TRBD1. J was trimmed by 8 bases and V by 5 bases; bases with no gene match: 12. In germline, CDR1 is MNHEY, CDR2 SMNVEV (reference sequence). CDR3 length: 16 residues. The CDR3 nucleotides read TGTGCCAGCAGTAACTCCAGACAGGGGGTTGAGGAAAAACTGTTTTTT. It translates to CASSNSRQGVEEKLFF.

The chain recombines TRBV7-6 with TRBJ1-4, with 8 positions matching TRBD1. The germline V gene has CDR1 SGHVS and CDR2 FNYEAQ. V lost 3 bases to trimming and J lost 4 bases; unmatched junction nucleotides: 4. This CDR3 contains 15 residues. The CDR3 here is CASSLGTGSNEKLFF. The CDR3 nucleotides read TGTGCCAGCAGCTTGGGGACAGGAAGTAATGAAAAACTGTTTTTT.

The chain joins TRBV5-5 to TRBJ2-7; D might be TRBD2 (5 bases). Germline V lookup: CDR1 SGHKS, CDR2 YYEKEE (reference sequence). The CDR3 spans 14 residues. Trimming pared 2 bases from V and 2 bases from J, leaving 11 bases between. CDR3 sequence reads: CASSLAERTYEQYF. The CDR3 DNA reads TGTGCCAGCAGCTTAGCGGAGCGAACCTACGAGCAGTACTTC.